A selection of T cell receptor beta chains follows, all from one sample in a study of blood T cell repertoires in COVID-19. Here immunoSEQ multiplex PCR was the method, and the copy in TCRdb shows in-frame clones only, minus some. Among 85,000 to 100,000 clones listed, roughly 80% were seen once. The sequenced sample was peripheral blood. The source is a man aged 80 or over with COVID-19, enrolled during active disease. The conserved cysteine and the conserved F or W are not part of the CDR3 here. Each record gives: V gene, clone size, J gene, CDR3 protein. Clone size appears in some rows only: once, few, many, or a class for an expanded clone.

V gene: TRBV6-5; clone size: few; J gene: TRBJ1-2; CDR3 protein: ASSYRAAGGYT
V gene: TRBV7-3; clone size: NA; J gene: TRBJ1-1; CDR3 protein: ASSLTGNTEAF
V gene: TRBV3-1/TRBV3-2; clone size: few; J gene: TRBJ1-5; CDR3 protein: ASSQDPDQPQH
V gene: TRBV10-2; clone size: NA; J gene: TRBJ2-5; CDR3 protein: ASSESVGTGGAQY
V gene: TRBV19; clone size: medium-sized; J gene: TRBJ2-2; CDR3 protein: ASSIVGLDQNTGELF
V gene: TRBV6-5; clone size: NA; J gene: TRBJ1-1; CDR3 protein: ASSYAFNTEAF
V gene: TRBV19; clone size: NA; J gene: TRBJ2-1; CDR3 protein: ASLDRGEGSNEQF
V gene: TRBV6-5; clone size: NA; J gene: TRBJ2-3; CDR3 protein: ASTPWQVSTDTQY
V gene: TRBV21-1; clone size: NA; J gene: TRBJ2-1; CDR3 protein: ASSKDGWTGGNEQF
V gene: TRBV27; clone size: few; J gene: TRBJ1-1; CDR3 protein: ASSPFTEMNTEAF
V gene: TRBV27; clone size: once; J gene: TRBJ1-5; CDR3 protein: ASSPNQAAAEGPQH
V gene: TRBV29-1; clone size: NA; J gene: TRBJ2-7; CDR3 protein: SVSWRESYEQY
V gene: TRBV5-6; clone size: few; J gene: TRBJ2-7; CDR3 protein: ASSLYFRDRTEY
V gene: TRBV10-3; clone size: NA; J gene: TRBJ2-5; CDR3 protein: AISERGEETQY
V gene: TRBV5-5; clone size: NA; J gene: TRBJ1-2; CDR3 protein: ASSRLTGPRENGYT
V gene: TRBV29-1; clone size: NA; J gene: TRBJ2-3; CDR3 protein: SVEAVQGDTQY
V gene: TRBV30; clone size: NA; J gene: TRBJ1-2; CDR3 protein: AWSLGGLGYT
V gene: TRBV3-1/TRBV3-2; clone size: NA; J gene: TRBJ2-3; CDR3 protein: ASSPQVASFTDTQY
V gene: TRBV11-2; clone size: NA; J gene: TRBJ2-7; CDR3 protein: ASSGTHSSYEQY
V gene: TRBV19; clone size: NA; J gene: TRBJ1-4; CDR3 protein: ASSTTGTTNEKLF
V gene: TRBV4-2; clone size: NA; J gene: TRBJ1-1; CDR3 protein: ASSQDTGFSEGTEAF
V gene: TRBV5-1; clone size: NA; J gene: TRBJ2-5; CDR3 protein: ASSLAGQGSVETQY
V gene: TRBV6-4; clone size: NA; J gene: TRBJ2-1; CDR3 protein: ASSPSGSYNEQF
V gene: TRBV28; clone size: NA; J gene: TRBJ2-7; CDR3 protein: ASSLGGRRYEQY
V gene: TRBV5-6; clone size: NA; J gene: TRBJ2-5; CDR3 protein: ASSQLAGAQETQY
V gene: TRBV18; clone size: NA; J gene: TRBJ1-5; CDR3 protein: ASSLGGGDQPQH